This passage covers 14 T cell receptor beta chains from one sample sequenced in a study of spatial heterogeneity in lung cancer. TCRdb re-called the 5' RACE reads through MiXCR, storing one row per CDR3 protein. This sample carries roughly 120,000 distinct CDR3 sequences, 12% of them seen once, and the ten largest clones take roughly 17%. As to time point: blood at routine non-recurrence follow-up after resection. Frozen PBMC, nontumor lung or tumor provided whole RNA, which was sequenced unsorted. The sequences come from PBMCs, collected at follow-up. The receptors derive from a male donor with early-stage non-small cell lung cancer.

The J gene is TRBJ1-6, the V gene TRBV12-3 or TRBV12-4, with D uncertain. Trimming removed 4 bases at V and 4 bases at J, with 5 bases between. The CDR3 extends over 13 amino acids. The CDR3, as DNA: TGTGCCAGCAGTTGGAGGTATAATTCACCCCTCCACTTT. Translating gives CASSWRYNSPLHF.

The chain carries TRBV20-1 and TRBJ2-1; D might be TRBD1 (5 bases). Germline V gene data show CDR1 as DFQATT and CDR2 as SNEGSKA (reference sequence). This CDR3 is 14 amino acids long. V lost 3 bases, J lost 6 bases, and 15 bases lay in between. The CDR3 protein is CSASPLIQGNEQFF. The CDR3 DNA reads TGCAGTGCTAGTCCCCTAATCCAGGGCAATGAGCAGTTCTTC.

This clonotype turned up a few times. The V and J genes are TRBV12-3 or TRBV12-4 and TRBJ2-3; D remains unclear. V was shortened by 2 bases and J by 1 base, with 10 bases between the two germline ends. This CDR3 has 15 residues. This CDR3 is CASSLNPQGTDTQYF. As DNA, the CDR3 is TGTGCCAGCAGTTTAAATCCCCAGGGCACAGATACGCAGTATTTT.

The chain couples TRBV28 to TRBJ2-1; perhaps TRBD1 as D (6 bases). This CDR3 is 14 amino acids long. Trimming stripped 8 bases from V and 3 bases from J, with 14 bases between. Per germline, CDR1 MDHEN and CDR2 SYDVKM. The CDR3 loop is CASRKRGNYNEQFF. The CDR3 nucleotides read TGTGCCAGCCGAAAGAGGGGGAACTACAATGAGCAGTTCTTC.

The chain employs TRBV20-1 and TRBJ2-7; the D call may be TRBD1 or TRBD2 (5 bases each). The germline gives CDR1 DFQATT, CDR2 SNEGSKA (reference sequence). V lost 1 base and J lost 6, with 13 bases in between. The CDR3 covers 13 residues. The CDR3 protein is CSARVKNGGEQYF. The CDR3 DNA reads TGCAGTGCTAGAGTTAAGAATGGGGGCGAGCAGTACTTC.

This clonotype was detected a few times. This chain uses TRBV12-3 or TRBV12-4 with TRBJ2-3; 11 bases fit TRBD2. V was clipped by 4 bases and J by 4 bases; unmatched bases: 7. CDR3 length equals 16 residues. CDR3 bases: TGTGCCAGCAGTTCTGGGGGACTAGCGGTGGCAGATACGCAGTATTTT. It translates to CASSSGGLAVADTQYF.

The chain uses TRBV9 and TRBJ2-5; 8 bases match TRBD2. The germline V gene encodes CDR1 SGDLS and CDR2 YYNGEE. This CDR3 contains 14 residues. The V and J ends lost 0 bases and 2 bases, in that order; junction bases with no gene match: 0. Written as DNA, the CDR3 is TGTGCCAGCAGCGTAGGACTAGCGCAAGAGACCCAGTACTTC. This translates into CASSVGLAQETQYF.

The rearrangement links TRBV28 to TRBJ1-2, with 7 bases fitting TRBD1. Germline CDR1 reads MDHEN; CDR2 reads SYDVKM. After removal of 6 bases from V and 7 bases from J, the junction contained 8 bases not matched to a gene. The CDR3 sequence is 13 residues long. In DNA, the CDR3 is TGTGCCAGCAGCACACAGGGGCTTGGTGGCTACACCTTC. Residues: CASSTQGLGGYTF.

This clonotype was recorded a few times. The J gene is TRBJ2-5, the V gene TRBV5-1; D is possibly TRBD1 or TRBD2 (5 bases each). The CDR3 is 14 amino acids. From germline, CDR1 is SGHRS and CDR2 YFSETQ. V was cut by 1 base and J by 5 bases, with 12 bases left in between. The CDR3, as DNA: TGCGCCAGCAGCTTGAGCAGGGACGGGGAGACCCAGTACTTC. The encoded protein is CASSLSRDGETQYF.

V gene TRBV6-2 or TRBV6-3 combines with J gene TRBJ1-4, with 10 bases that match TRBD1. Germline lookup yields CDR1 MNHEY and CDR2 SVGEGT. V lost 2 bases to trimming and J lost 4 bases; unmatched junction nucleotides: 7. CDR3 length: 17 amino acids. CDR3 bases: TGTGCCAGCAGTTACAAGTTGGACAGGGGGTTTAATGAAAAACTGTTTTTT. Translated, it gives CASSYKLDRGFNEKLFF.

CDR3 coding DNA: TGTGCCAGCAGCCCGACTAGCGGGGGGGCTGGGGAGACCCAGTACTTC. Encoded protein: CASSPTSGGAGETQYF. V is TRBV7-2 and J is TRBJ2-5; the match to TRBD2 covers 14 bases. The CDR3 is made up of 16 amino acids. CDR1 and CDR2 (germline): SGHTA, FQGNSA. J lost 5 bases, V lost 5 bases, and 7 bases had no gene match.

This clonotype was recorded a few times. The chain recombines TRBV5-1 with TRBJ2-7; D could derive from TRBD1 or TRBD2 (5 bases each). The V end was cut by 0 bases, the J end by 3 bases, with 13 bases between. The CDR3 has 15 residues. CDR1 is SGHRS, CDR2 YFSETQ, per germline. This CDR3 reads CASSLVGGSDYEQYF. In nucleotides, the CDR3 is TGCGCCAGCAGCTTGGTTGGGGGATCAGACTACGAGCAGTACTTC.

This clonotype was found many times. The CDR3 spells CASTALVEGYDETQYF. The CDR3 nucleotides are TGTGCCAGCACCGCCCTAGTAGAGGGCTACGATGAGACCCAGTACTTC. The rearrangement links TRBV5-6 to TRBJ2-5; tentative D call: TRBD2 (5 bases). This CDR3 has 16 amino acids. V shed 6 bases and J shed 5 bases, with 23 bases lying between them. The V gene's germline CDR1 is SGHDT and CDR2 YYEEEE.

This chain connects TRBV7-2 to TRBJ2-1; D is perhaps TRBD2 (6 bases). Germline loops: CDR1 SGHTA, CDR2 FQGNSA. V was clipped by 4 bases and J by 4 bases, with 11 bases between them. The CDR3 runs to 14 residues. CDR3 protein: CASSSTSGYNEQFF. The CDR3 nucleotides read TGTGCCAGCAGCTCAACCAGCGGGTACAATGAGCAGTTCTTC.